These 28 T cell receptor beta chains originate from one sample sequenced in a study of blood T cell repertoires in COVID-19. Assay: immunoSEQ multiplex PCR; the TCRdb copy retains only in-frame clones and omits some. The data show a few hundred thousand clones, about 92% seen once. The sample consisted of PBMCs or T cells enriched from blood (not recorded which). The receptors derive from a woman in her 30s who had recovered from COVID-19.

This clone was counted once. This rearrangement joins TRBV5-6 to TRBJ2-5, with TRBD1 matching 11 bases. This CDR3 comprises 14 residues. Trimming cost V 5 bases and J 5 bases; bases outside gene matches: 5. Germline assignment: CDR1 SGHDT and CDR2 YYEEEE. The CDR3 loop is CASRSRTGGETQYF. In DNA form, the CDR3 reads TGTGCCAGCAGGTCACGGACAGGGGGCGAGACCCAGTACTTC.

The J gene is TRBJ1-1, the V gene TRBV28; D might be TRBD1 (6 bases). Germline lookup yields CDR1 MDHEN and CDR2 SYDVKM. The CDR3 length is 13 residues. The V end lost 7 bases, the J end lost 3 bases, and 12 bases lay between the germline ends. This CDR3 is CASILGGDTEAFF. CDR3 DNA: TGTGCCAGCATTCTAGGGGGGGACACTGAAGCTTTCTTT.

This chain connects TRBV27 to TRBJ2-7, with 12 bases that match TRBD2. CDR1 is MNHEY and CDR2 is SMNVEV in the germline V gene (reference sequence). This CDR3 has 17 amino acids. J was trimmed by 0 bases and V by 3 bases; bases with no gene match: 6. The CDR3 loop is CASSFLRTSGVSYEQYF. The CDR3 bases are TGTGCCAGCAGTTTCCTGAGGACTAGCGGGGTCTCCTACGAGCAGTACTTC.

The chain has TRBV5-5 and TRBJ2-7; TRBD2 aligns across 10 bases. V trimming: 5 bases; J trimming: 6 bases; junction bases outside the gene matches: 11. CDR3 length equals 15 residues. Germline values: CDR1 SGHKS, CDR2 YYEKEE (reference sequence). CDR3 nucleotide sequence: TGTGCCAGCAGGTGGGCTAGCGGGGGTCTTGGCGAGCAGTACTTC. Its translation is CASRWASGGLGEQYF.

The chain carries TRBV2 and TRBJ1-5; unclear D gene. Germline CDR1 SNHLY, CDR2 FYNNEI. With 6 bases removed from V and 7 bases from J, the gap between germline ends came to 13 bases. This CDR3 comprises 13 residues. CDR3 DNA sequence: TGTGCCAGCAGGAGGGTCTTGGGCCAGCCCCAGCATTTT. This sequence encodes CASRRVLGQPQHF. Based on the CDR3 plus reference TRBV2 and TRBJ1-5, the full variable domain is EPEVTQTPSHQVTQMGQEVILRCVPISNHLYFYWYRQILGQKVEFLVSFYNNEISEKSEIFDDQFSVERPDGSNFTLKIRSTKLEDSAMYFCASRRVLGQPQHFGDGTRLSIL.

The genes are TRBV7-9 and TRBJ1-1; tentatively, D is TRBD1 (5 bases). This CDR3 comprises 14 residues. The germline CDR1 and CDR2 sequences are SEHNR and FQNEAQ (reference sequence). Between the trimmed V and J ends, which lost 5 bases and 1 base, there was a span of 11 bases. In DNA form, the CDR3 reads TGTGCCAGCAGCACCCAGGGCAAGAACACTGAAGCTTTCTTT. Translated, it gives CASSTQGKNTEAFF. The entire variable domain, with the rest obtained from reference TRBV7-9 and TRBJ1-1, is as follows: DTGVSQNPRHKITKRGQNVTFRCDPISEHNRLYWYRQTLGQGPEFLTYFQNEAQLEKSRLLSDRFSAERPKGSFSTLEIQRTEQGDSAMYLCASSTQGKNTEAFFGQGTRLTVV.

This chain links TRBV18 with TRBJ2-3; possibly TRBD2 for D (6 bases). Trimming took off 11 bases at V and 3 bases at J, with 21 bases between the two ends. The germline V gene encodes CDR1 KGHSH and CDR2 LQKENI. The CDR3 runs to 15 residues. The CDR3 region has the DNA TGTGCCGGTTCGGTACGGCGCGGGGAAACAGATACGCAGTATTTT. It codes for CAGSVRRGETDTQYF.

The genes are TRBV6-1 and TRBJ1-5, with D perhaps TRBD1 (6 bases). V lost 3 bases and J lost 0, with 15 bases in between. The CDR3 consists of 17 residues. Germline lookup yields CDR1 MNHNS and CDR2 SASEGT. CDR3 DNA: TGTGCCAGCAGTGAGAGGACAGCCCATTATAGCAATCAGCCCCAGCATTTT. Translating it yields CASSERTAHYSNQPQHF.

The chain recombines TRBV11-1 with TRBJ2-2, with 7 bases fitting TRBD2. The junction had 12 bases not matched to a gene; V was cut back by 2 bases and J by 9 bases. This CDR3 has 16 amino acids. The germline CDR1 and CDR2 sequences are SGHAT and FQDESV (reference sequence). CDR3 loop: CASSLNRDYLFWELFF. CDR3 DNA: TGTGCCAGCAGCTTAAACCGGGACTACCTTTTCTGGGAGCTGTTTTTT.

The rearrangement uses TRBV28 and TRBJ1-4, with D hard to call. The CDR3 is 13 residues long. CDR1 is MDHEN and CDR2 is SYDVKM in the germline V gene. V was pared by 2 bases and J by 8 bases, with 9 bases between. DNA for the CDR3: TGTGCCAGCAGTTTAGGAGGACGGGAAAAACTGTTTTTT. This sequence encodes CASSLGGREKLFF. The whole variable domain, remainder taken from reference TRBV28 and TRBJ1-4, is DVKVTQSSRYLVKRTGEKVFLECVQDMDHENMFWYRQDPGLGLRLIYFSYDVKMKEKGDIPEGYSVSREKKERFSLILESASTNQTSMYLCASSLGGREKLFFGSGTQLSVL.

This chain links TRBV28 with TRBJ1-5; TRBD1 matches 9 bases. The germline V gene has CDR1 MDHEN and CDR2 SYDVKM. Trimming took 6 bases from V and 4 from J; bases not matched to a gene: 7. CDR3 length equals 15 residues. CDR3 in DNA: TGTGCCAGCAGAGAACAGGGGGCCGGTAATCAGCCCCAGCATTTT. Translating it yields CASREQGAGNQPQHF. The whole variable domain, remainder taken from reference TRBV28 and TRBJ1-5, is DVKVTQSSRYLVKRTGEKVFLECVQDMDHENMFWYRQDPGLGLRLIYFSYDVKMKEKGDIPEGYSVSREKKERFSLILESASTNQTSMYLCASREQGAGNQPQHFGDGTRLSIL.

The chain has TRBV19 and TRBJ1-5, with unresolved D. The germline CDR1 and CDR2 sequences are LNHDA and SQIVND (reference sequence). This CDR3 comprises 15 residues. Trimming shortened V by 7 bases and J by 4 bases, and 17 bases separated the two germline ends. The CDR3 here is CASNRGTTPNQPQHF. The CDR3, as DNA: TGTGCCAGTAATCGGGGAACTACGCCTAATCAGCCCCAGCATTTT.

The rearrangement links TRBV7-9 to TRBJ2-5; 14 nucleotides line up with TRBD2. CDR1 and CDR2 (germline): SEHNR, FQNEAQ (reference sequence). This CDR3 is 18 amino acids long. J was trimmed by 4 bases and V by 4 bases; bases with no gene match: 11. The CDR3 DNA reads as TGTGCCAGCAGCTACGTCCCGGGACTAGCGGGAGAAGGAGAGACCCAGTACTTC. Translation: CASSYVPGLAGEGETQYF.

This sequence joins TRBV5-1 and TRBJ2-7; 11 nucleotides agree with TRBD2. This CDR3 has 13 residues. V shed 5 bases, J shed 3 bases, and the junction held 1 base outside the gene matches. Germline-derived CDR1 and CDR2 are SGHRS and YFSETQ. The CDR3 protein is CASRTSGDYEQYF. CDR3 bases: TGCGCCAGCAGGACTAGCGGGGACTACGAGCAGTACTTC.

The chain couples TRBV7-7 to TRBJ2-1; TRBD2 agrees at 11 bases. The CDR3 is made up of 16 amino acids. In germline, CDR1 is SSHAT, CDR2 FNYEAQ (reference sequence). CDR3 nucleotide sequence: TGTGCTAGCGGGAAGCTAGCGGGAGGTATAGTTAATGAGCAGTTCTTC. Amino acid sequence: CASGKLAGGIVNEQFF.

This chain links TRBV6-5 with TRBJ2-7; 9 nucleotides match TRBD2. Germline CDR1 reads MNHEY; CDR2 reads SVGAGI. The ends lost 6 bases at V and 0 bases at J; junction bases unmatched: 6. The CDR3 spans 15 residues. DNA of the CDR3: TGTGCCAGCAGGCTCCGGACTAGCGACTCCTACGAGCAGTACTTC. As protein: CASRLRTSDSYEQYF.

This chain links TRBV28 with TRBJ2-1; TRBD2 agrees at 10 bases. Germline trimming cut 5 bases from V and 0 bases from J; bases unmatched to any gene: 7. The CDR3 is 17 amino acids. Germline assignment: CDR1 MDHEN and CDR2 SYDVKM. This CDR3 is CASSKRTSGRSYNEQFF. CDR3 DNA: TGTGCCAGCAGTAAACGGACTAGCGGTCGCTCCTACAATGAGCAGTTCTTC.

The genes are TRBV2 and TRBJ2-7; 11 nucleotides match TRBD1. The junction had 8 bases not matched to a gene; V was cut back by 5 bases and J by 5 bases. The CDR3 sequence is 15 residues long. Germline lookup yields CDR1 SNHLY and CDR2 FYNNEI. As DNA, the CDR3 is TGTGCCAGCAGTTGGAGTCCGGGACAGGGGGACGAGCAGTACTTC. As protein: CASSWSPGQGDEQYF.

The chain combines TRBV27 with TRBJ1-2; perhaps TRBD1 as D (5 bases). From germline, CDR1 is MNHEY and CDR2 SMNVEV (reference sequence). The V and J ends lost 0 bases and 5 bases respectively, with 13 bases between them. CDR3 length: 15 residues. The CDR3 DNA reads TGTGCCAGCAGTTTATCGATCCGGACAAGTTATGGCTACACCTTC. It translates to CASSLSIRTSYGYTF.

V gene TRBV4-1 combines with J gene TRBJ1-6; 7 bases are a match to TRBD1. V lost 0 bases and J lost 10; bases outside the gene matches: 9. Germline V gene sequence: CDR1 MGHRA, CDR2 YSYEKL. The CDR3 is made up of 16 amino acids. CDR3 nucleotides: TGCGCCAGCAGCCAAGAAGGGGGCGCAGGGAGATCACCCCTCCACTTT. Protein sequence: CASSQEGGAGRSPLHF.

The J gene is TRBJ2-7, the V gene TRBV29-1, with 7 bases identical to TRBD2. Germline V gene data show CDR1 as SQVTM and CDR2 as ANQGSEA. The CDR3 spans 14 residues. The V gene end was trimmed by 7 bases and the J gene end by 7 bases; junction bases not matched to a gene: 16. The CDR3 sequence is CSALVGGGSKEQYF. CDR3 in DNA: TGCAGCGCGCTCGTGGGGGGAGGGAGTAAAGAGCAGTACTTC.

The chain uses TRBV3-1 (or the pseudogene TRBV3-2) and TRBJ1-1; TRBD1 might be the D (6 bases). Germline CDR1 and CDR2: LGHDT and YNNKEL (reference sequence). Trimming took off 0 bases at V and 4 bases at J, with 12 bases between the two ends. The CDR3 is made up of 15 amino acids. The DNA for the CDR3 is TGTGCCAGCAGCCAAGATTTACAGGGTGTCACTGAAGCTTTCTTT. It codes for CASSQDLQGVTEAFF.

The chain is built from TRBV6-2 or TRBV6-3 and TRBJ2-7; D gene ambiguous. Per the germline V gene, CDR1 is MNHEY and CDR2 is SVGEGT. V lost 0 bases, J lost 2 bases, and 11 bases lay in between. The CDR3 is 15 residues long. CDR3 in DNA: TGTGCCAGCAGTTACTCGAATACATTAACCTACGAGCAGTACTTC. It translates to CASSYSNTLTYEQYF.

This clone was counted a single time. V and J are TRBV20-1 and TRBJ1-2; D perhaps matches TRBD1 (6 bases). The CDR3 is made up of 11 amino acids. CDR1 is DFQATT and CDR2 is SNEGSKA in the germline V gene (reference sequence). The CDR3 sequence: CSSFQGSGYTF. The CDR3 region has the DNA TGCAGCTCCTTCCAGGGGAGTGGCTACACCTTC.

This clone was counted once. The chain uses TRBV27 and TRBJ1-5; 8 positions agree with TRBD1. CDR1 and CDR2 from the germline V gene are MNHEY and SMNVEV (reference sequence). The CDR3 totals 14 residues. V lost 6 bases and J lost 2; bases outside the gene matches: 3. Here the CDR3 DNA reads TGTGCCAGCAGCCAGACAGGGGGCAATCAGCCCCAGCATTTT. It is translated as CASSQTGGNQPQHF.

This chain joins TRBV28 and TRBJ1-2; 7 bases line up with TRBD1. The CDR3 length is 13 residues. V gave up 3 bases and J gave up 8 bases; unmatched junction bases: 6. In germline, CDR1 is MDHEN, CDR2 SYDVKM. The chain's CDR3 is CASSFRTGGGYTF. The CDR3 coding sequence is TGTGCCAGCAGTTTTCGGACAGGAGGCGGCTACACCTTC.

This chain connects TRBV7-8 to TRBJ1-3, with D possibly matching TRBD1 (6 bases). Per germline, CDR1 SGHVS and CDR2 FQNEAQ. V was cut by 4 bases and J by 5 bases, with 9 bases left in between. The CDR3 has 13 amino acids. This CDR3 reads CASSWDIRNTIYF. The CDR3 DNA reads as TGTGCCAGCAGCTGGGACATCAGAAACACCATATATTTT.

The J gene is TRBJ1-5, the V gene TRBV28; weak D call: TRBD1 (6 bases). This CDR3 is 16 amino acids long. Germline V lookup: CDR1 MDHEN, CDR2 SYDVKM. V lost 8 bases to trimming and J lost 0 bases, with 17 bases between them. CDR3 region: CASQTLTGISNQPQHF. The CDR3 region has the DNA TGTGCCAGCCAGACTTTAACAGGGATTAGCAATCAGCCCCAGCATTTT.